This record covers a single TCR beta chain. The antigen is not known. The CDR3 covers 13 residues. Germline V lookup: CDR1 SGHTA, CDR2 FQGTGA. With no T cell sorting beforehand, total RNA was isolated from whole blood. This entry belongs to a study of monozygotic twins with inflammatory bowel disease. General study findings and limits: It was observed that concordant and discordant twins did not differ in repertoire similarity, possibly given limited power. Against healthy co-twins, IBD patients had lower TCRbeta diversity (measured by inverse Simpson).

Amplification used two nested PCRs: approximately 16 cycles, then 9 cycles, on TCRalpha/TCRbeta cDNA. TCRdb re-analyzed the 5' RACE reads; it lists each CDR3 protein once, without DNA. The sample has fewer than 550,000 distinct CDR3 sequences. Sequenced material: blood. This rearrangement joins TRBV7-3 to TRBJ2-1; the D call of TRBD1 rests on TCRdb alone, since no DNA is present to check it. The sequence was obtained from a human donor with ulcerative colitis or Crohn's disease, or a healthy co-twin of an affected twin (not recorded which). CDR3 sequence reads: CASSFESGGPQFF.